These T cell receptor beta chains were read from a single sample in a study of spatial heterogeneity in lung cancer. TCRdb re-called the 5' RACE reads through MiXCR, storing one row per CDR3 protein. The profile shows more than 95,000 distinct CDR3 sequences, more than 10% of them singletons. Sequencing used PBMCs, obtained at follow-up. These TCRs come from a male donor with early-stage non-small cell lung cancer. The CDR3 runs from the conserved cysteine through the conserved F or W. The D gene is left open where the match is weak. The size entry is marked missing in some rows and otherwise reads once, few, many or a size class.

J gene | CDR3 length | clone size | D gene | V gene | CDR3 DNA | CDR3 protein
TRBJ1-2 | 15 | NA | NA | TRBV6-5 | TGTGCCAGCAGTTACTCAATACCCATGGGGTATGGCTACACCTTC | CASSYSIPMGYGYTF
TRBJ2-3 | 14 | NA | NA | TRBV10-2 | TGCGCCAGCCGGGACTTCCTAATTACAGATACGCAGTATTTT | CASRDFLITDTQYF
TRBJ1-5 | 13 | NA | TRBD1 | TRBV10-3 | TGTGCCATCAGTCCCGGACAGGATCAGCCCCAGCATTTT | CAISPGQDQPQHF
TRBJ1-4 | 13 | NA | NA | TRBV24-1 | TGTGCCACCAGTGATTTGATTGGTGAAAAACTGTTTTTT | CATSDLIGEKLFF
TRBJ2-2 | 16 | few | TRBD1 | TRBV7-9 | TGTGCCAGCAGCAACCGGGACAGGGAGAACACCGGGGAGCTGTTTTTT | CASSNRDRENTGELFF
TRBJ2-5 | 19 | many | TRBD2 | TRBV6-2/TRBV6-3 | TGTGCCAGCAGTTACCCCGGACTAGCGGGGGGCGAAAACCAAGAGACCCAGTACTTC | CASSYPGLAGGENQETQYF
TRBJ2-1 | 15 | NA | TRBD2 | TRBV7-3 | TGTGCCAGCAGCCAGAGCGGGGGGGCGTACAATGAGCAGTTCTTC | CASSQSGGAYNEQFF
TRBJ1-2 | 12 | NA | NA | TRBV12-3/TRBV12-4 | TGTGCCAGCAGTTTAACGCGATATGGCTACACCTTC | CASSLTRYGYTF
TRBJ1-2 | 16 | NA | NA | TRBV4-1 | TGCGCCAGCAGCCAAGATCGGGGGAGACCTAACTATGGCTACACCTTC | CASSQDRGRPNYGYTF
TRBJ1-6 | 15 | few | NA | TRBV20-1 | TGCAGTGCTAGAGATGGCGGCAGGCAAAATTCACCCCTCCACTTT | CSARDGGRQNSPLHF
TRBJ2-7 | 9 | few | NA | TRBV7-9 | TGTGCCTCCGGGGACGAGCAGTACTTC | CASGDEQYF
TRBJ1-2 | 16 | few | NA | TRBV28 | TGTGCCAGCAGTTTATCGCATCCGGGACTGGGGATTGGCTACACCTTC | CASSLSHPGLGIGYTF
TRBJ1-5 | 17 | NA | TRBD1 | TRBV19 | TGTGCCAGTAGTAACCCTCCTGGGACAGGGGGCAATCAGCCCCAGCATTTT | CASSNPPGTGGNQPQHF
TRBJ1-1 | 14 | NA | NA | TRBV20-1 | TGCAGTGGTAAAACTTCGGGCGGGAACACTGAAGCTTTCTTT | CSGKTSGGNTEAFF
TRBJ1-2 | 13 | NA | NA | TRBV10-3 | TGTGCCATCAGTGAGATGGCGGACTATGGCTACACCTTC | CAISEMADYGYTF
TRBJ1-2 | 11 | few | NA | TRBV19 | TGTGCCAGTAGTATCTTGGAGGGCTACACCTTC | CASSILEGYTF
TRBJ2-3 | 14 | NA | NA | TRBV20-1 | TGCAGTGCTACTGGGGAGGCGGGCACAGATACGCAGTATTTT | CSATGEAGTDTQYF
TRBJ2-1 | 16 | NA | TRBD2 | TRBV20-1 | TGCAGTGCTAGAGTCATGCGGGGGGGCATCGACAATGAGCAGTTCTTC | CSARVMRGGIDNEQFF
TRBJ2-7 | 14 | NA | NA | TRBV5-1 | TGCGCCAGCAGCTTGGCGGCGGGTCCCTACGAGCAGTACTTC | CASSLAAGPYEQYF
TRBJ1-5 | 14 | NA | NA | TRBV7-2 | TGTGCCAGCAGCTTAGAGGGGGTAAGCCAGCCCCAGCATTTT | CASSLEGVSQPQHF
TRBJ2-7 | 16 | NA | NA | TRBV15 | TGTGCCACCAGCAGAGACTGGGGTGAGGGGTGGTACGAGCAGTACTTC | CATSRDWGEGWYEQYF
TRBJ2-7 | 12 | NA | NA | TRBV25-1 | TGTGCCAGCAGTAACCCGGGGTACGAGCAGTACTTC | CASSNPGYEQYF
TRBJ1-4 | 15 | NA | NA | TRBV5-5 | TGTGCCAGCAGCTTGGAAATCCTCATGAATGAAAAACTGTTTTTT | CASSLEILMNEKLFF
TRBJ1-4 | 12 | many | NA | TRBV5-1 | TGCGCCAGCAGCTTGGATTTGGGGGCACTGTTTTTT | CASSLDLGALFF
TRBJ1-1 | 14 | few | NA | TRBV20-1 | TGCAGTGCTAGAGATTGGTACACCTACACTGAAGCTTTCTTT | CSARDWYTYTEAFF
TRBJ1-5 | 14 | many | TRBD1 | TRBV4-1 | TGCGCCAGCAGCGCCGACAGGGGCAATCAGCCCCAGCATTTT | CASSADRGNQPQHF
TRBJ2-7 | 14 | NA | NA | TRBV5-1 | TGCGCCAGCAGAGGGCAGGTTAGCTCCTACGAGCAGTACTTC | CASRGQVSSYEQYF
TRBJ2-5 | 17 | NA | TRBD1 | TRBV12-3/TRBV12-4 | TGTGCCAGCAGTCTCAGGACAGGCTGGGGGCTACAAGAGACCCAGTACTTC | CASSLRTGWGLQETQYF
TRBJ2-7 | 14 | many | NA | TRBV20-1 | TGCAGTGCTAGAGTCGCAGGTACATTCTACGAGCAGTACTTC | CSARVAGTFYEQYF
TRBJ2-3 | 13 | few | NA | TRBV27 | TGTGCCAGCAGTTTGGGGGGGCCGTATACGCAGTATTTT | CASSLGGPYTQYF
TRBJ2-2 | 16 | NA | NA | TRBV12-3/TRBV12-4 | TGTGCCAGCAGTCTGGGGTCTCGTAGGGACACCGGGGAGCTGTTTTTT | CASSLGSRRDTGELFF
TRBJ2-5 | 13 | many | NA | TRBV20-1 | TGCAGTGCAGAGGGGGAAGAGGGGGAGACCCAGTACTTC | CSAEGEEGETQYF
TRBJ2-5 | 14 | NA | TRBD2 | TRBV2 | TGTGCCAGCAGTCGACAGCGGGGCCAAGAGACCCAGTACTTC | CASSRQRGQETQYF
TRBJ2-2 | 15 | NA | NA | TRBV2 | TGTGCCAGCAGCTCTGAGGGGTGGAACACCGGGGAGCTGTTTTTT | CASSSEGWNTGELFF
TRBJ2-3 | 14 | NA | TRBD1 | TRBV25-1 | TGTGCCAGCAGTTTCAGGGGGCATCCCGATACGCAGTATTTT | CASSFRGHPDTQYF
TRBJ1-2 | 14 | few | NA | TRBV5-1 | TGCGCCAGCAGCGTGGACTCGGCTAACTATGGCTACACCTTC | CASSVDSANYGYTF
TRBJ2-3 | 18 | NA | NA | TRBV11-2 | TGTGCCAGCAGCTTATTTCTCCGGTGGGGGCCTAGCACAGATACGCAGTATTTT | CASSLFLRWGPSTDTQYF
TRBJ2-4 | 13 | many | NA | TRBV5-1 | TGCGCCAGCAGCCCGGATGCCAAAAACATTCAGTACTTC | CASSPDAKNIQYF
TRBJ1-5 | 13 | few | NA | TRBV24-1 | TGTGCCACCCTGGCGACAGCGAATCAGCCCCAGCATTTT | CATLATANQPQHF
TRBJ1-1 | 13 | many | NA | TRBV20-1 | TGCAGTGCTAGGCCCGGGGGGAACACTGAAGCTTTCTTT | CSARPGGNTEAFF
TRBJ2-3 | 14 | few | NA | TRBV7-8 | TGTGCCAGCAGCATCCCTCCTGGGGCGGATACGCAGTATTTT | CASSIPPGADTQYF
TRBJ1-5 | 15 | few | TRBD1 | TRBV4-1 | TGCGCCAGCAGCCACGAGGTTACAGGGGATCAGCCCCAGCATTTT | CASSHEVTGDQPQHF
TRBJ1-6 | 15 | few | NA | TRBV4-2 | TGTGCCAGCAGCCAAGTGGGGGGCTATAATTCACCCCTCCACTTT | CASSQVGGYNSPLHF
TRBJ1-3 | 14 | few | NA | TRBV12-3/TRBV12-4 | TGTGCCAGCAATAACAGGGACCACGGAAACACCATATATTTT | CASNNRDHGNTIYF
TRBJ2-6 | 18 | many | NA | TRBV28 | TGTGCCAGCAGTCTCCCTCTCCGGAGGTTAGTTGGGGCCAACGTCCTGACTTTC | CASSLPLRRLVGANVLTF
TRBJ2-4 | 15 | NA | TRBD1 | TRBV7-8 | TGTGCCAGCAGTTTTGGACAGGTGGCCAAAAACATTCAGTACTTC | CASSFGQVAKNIQYF
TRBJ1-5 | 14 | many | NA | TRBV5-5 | TGTGCCAGCAGCTTGGAAGGAGGGGCCCAGCCCCAGCATTTT | CASSLEGGAQPQHF
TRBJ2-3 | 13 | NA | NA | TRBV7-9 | TGTGCCAGCAGCTCCTCAGGAGGGGCGCAGAAGTATTTT | CASSSSGGAQKYF
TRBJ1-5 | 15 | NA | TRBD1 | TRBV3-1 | TGTGCCAGCAGCCCGACAGGGGGCGGCGGTCAGCCCCAGCATTTT | CASSPTGGGGQPQHF
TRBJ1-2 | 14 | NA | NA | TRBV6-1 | TGTGCCAGCAGTGAAAACGAAAAGGGTGCGGGCTACACCTTC | CASSENEKGAGYTF
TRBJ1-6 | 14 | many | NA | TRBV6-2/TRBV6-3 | TGTGCCAGCAGTTGGAGCTCCTATAATTCACCCCTCCACTTT | CASSWSSYNSPLHF
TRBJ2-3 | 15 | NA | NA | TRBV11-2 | TGTGCCAGCAGCTTAGGGGCCCCTCTCACAGATACGCAGTATTTT | CASSLGAPLTDTQYF
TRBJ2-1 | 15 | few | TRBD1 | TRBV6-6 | TGTGCCAGCAGTTACAGAGACAGGGGGTACAATGAGCAGTTCTTC | CASSYRDRGYNEQFF
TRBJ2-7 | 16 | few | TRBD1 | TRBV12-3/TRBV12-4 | TGTGCCAGCAGCAATCACGGCGGGACAGGGGCCTACGAGCAGTACTTC | CASSNHGGTGAYEQYF
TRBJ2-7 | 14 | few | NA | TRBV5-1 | TGCGCCAGCAGCTCCGGGACTGCCAGTGGCGAGCAGTACTTC | CASSSGTASGEQYF
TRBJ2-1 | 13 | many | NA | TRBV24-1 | TGTGCCACCAGTGGGATAGGGCGGAGCGAGCAGTTCTTC | CATSGIGRSEQFF
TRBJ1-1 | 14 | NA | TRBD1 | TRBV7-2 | TGTGCCAACAGCAACCGACAGGGCCCCACTGAAGCTTTCTTT | CANSNRQGPTEAFF
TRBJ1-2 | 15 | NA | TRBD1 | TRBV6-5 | TGTGCCAGCAGTTACCAAAGGACAGGCAGCTATGGCTACACCTTC | CASSYQRTGSYGYTF
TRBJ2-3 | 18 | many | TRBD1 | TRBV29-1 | TGCAGCGTTGGTCCCCGCCCCACCCGGGACAGGGGGCCAGATACGCAGTATTTT | CSVGPRPTRDRGPDTQYF